What follows describes a single TCR beta chain. As yet, its antigen is unknown. The authors reverse transcribed roughly 0.5 to 1 ug RNA with random hexamers. In TCRdb, the immunoSEQ multiplex PCR reads were re-called with MiXCR into one record per CDR3 protein. The sample holds approximately 130,000 distinct CDR3 sequences, under 95% seen once. Trimming took 7 bases from V and 3 from J, leaving 16 bases between them. Germline values: CDR1 LNHDA, CDR2 SQIVND (reference sequence). The CDR3 loop spans 15 amino acids. This sample is part of a study of CD8 T cells in Susac syndrome. Regarding the study as a whole: The study acknowledged a relatively small number of individuals in its TCR sequencing and HLA analysis.

V is TRBV19 and J is TRBJ1-5, with D perhaps TRBD1 (6 bases). The specimen sequenced was CD8+ T cells from PBMCs. This TCR was sampled from a human donor with multiple sclerosis. The CDR3 region has the DNA TGTGCCAGTAATCCATGGGGGCAAAACAATCAGCCCCAGCATTTT. Protein sequence: CASNPWGQNNQPQHF.